Below, 14 T cell receptor beta chains from the same sample are listed, as sequenced in a study of blood T cell repertoires in COVID-19. Repertoires were generated with immunoSEQ multiplex PCR, while TCRdb's copy carries only in-frame clones and drops some. The sample records fewer than 120,000 clones, 60% to 80% being singletons. Input material: peripheral blood. These receptors all come from a woman older than 75 with active or convalescent COVID-19.

The CDR3 spells CASSRQQGDYGYTF. CDR3 DNA: TGTGCCAGCAGCCGGCAACAGGGAGACTATGGCTACACCTTC. The rearrangement uses TRBV3-1 (or the pseudogene TRBV3-2) and TRBJ1-2, with D possibly being TRBD1 (6 bases). Trimming shortened V by 4 bases and J by 3 bases, and 12 bases separated the two germline ends. CDR3 length: 14 residues. CDR1 and CDR2 (germline): LGHDT, YNNKEL (reference sequence).

The genes are TRBV29-1 and TRBJ2-7, with D perhaps matching TRBD1 (6 bases). CDR3 length equals 15 residues. Germline V gene lookup returns CDR1 SQVTM and CDR2 ANQGSEA. Trimming took 3 bases from V and 4 from J, leaving 19 bases between them. This CDR3 is CSVEGDTINPYEQYF. CDR3 DNA: TGCAGCGTTGAGGGGGACACCATTAACCCATACGAGCAGTACTTC.

The gene calls are TRBV5-1 and TRBJ1-2, with 9 bases lining up with TRBD1. This CDR3 spans 14 amino acids. Germline V CDR1 and CDR2: SGHRS, YFSETQ. After removal of 0 bases from V and 6 bases from J, the junction contained 3 bases not matched to a gene. DNA of the CDR3: TGCGCCAGCAGCTTGGAGTGGACAGGGGATGGCTACACCTTC. Its protein product is CASSLEWTGDGYTF.

This sequence joins TRBV19 and TRBJ1-3, with TRBD1 as a possible D gene (6 bases). The CDR3 contains 15 residues. Trimming left V 3 bases short and J 3 bases short, with 12 bases between. The germline gives CDR1 LNHDA, CDR2 SQIVND (reference sequence). DNA of the CDR3: TGTGCCAGTAGTATCTCGCAGGGGATTGGAAACACCATATATTTT. This codes for CASSISQGIGNTIYF. Full variable domain (outside the CDR3, taken from reference TRBV19 and TRBJ1-3): DGGITQSPKYLFRKEGQNVTLSCEQNLNHDAMYWYRQDPGQGLRLIYYSQIVNDFQKGDIAEGYSVSREKKESFPLTVTSAQKNPTAFYLCASSISQGIGNTIYFGEGSWLTVV.

The chain employs TRBV11-2 and TRBJ2-5; 8 bases agree with TRBD2. V was clipped by 1 base and J by 11 bases; unmatched bases: 15. CDR1 SGHAT and CDR2 FQNNGV come from the germline V gene. This CDR3 contains 16 residues. CDR3 loop: CASSLVAGGSGGAQYF. In nucleotides, the CDR3 is TGTGCCAGCAGCTTAGTGGCGGGAGGCAGTGGGGGAGCACAGTACTTC.

The genes are TRBV2 and TRBJ2-2, with 9 bases fitting TRBD1. The J segment lost 4 bases and the V segment lost 6 bases, leaving 9 bases of the junction unmatched. Germline V gene sequence: CDR1 SNHLY, CDR2 FYNNEI. This CDR3 has 16 residues. The CDR3 loop reads CASSSLRDRATGELFF. Written as DNA, the CDR3 is TGTGCCAGCAGCTCCCTCCGGGACAGGGCCACCGGGGAGCTGTTTTTT.

V and J are TRBV29-1 and TRBJ2-5, with TRBD2 identical over 11 bases. V dropped 4 bases and J dropped 6; count of bases not matched to a gene: 7. Germline CDR1 SQVTM, CDR2 ANQGSEA. The length of the CDR3 is 14 residues. The CDR3 sequence: CSVGVSGRAQTQYF. The CDR3 nucleotides read TGCAGCGTTGGGGTTAGCGGGAGGGCACAGACCCAGTACTTC. The full variable domain, with the rest looked up from reference TRBV29-1 and TRBJ2-5, is SAVISQKPSRDICQRGTSLTIQCQVDSQVTMMFWYRQQPGQSLTLIATANQGSEATYESGFVIDKFPISRPNLTFSTLTVSNMSPEDSSIYLCSVGVSGRAQTQYFGPGTRLLVL.

This chain connects TRBV18 to TRBJ2-7; TRBD2 agrees at 7 bases. The J segment lost 2 bases and the V segment lost 3 bases, leaving 4 bases of the junction unmatched. Germline CDR1 is KGHSH and CDR2 is LQKENI. This CDR3 comprises 14 residues. CDR3 nucleotide sequence: TGTGCCAGCTCACCTGGGAGGGCCCCCTACGAGCAGTACTTC. Protein: CASSPGRAPYEQYF.

This clone has just a few counts. This chain joins TRBV5-4 and TRBJ1-3; tentative D call: TRBD1 (5 bases). Trimming removed 6 bases at V and 5 bases at J, with 15 bases between. The CDR3 covers 14 residues. The V gene's germline CDR1 is SGHNT and CDR2 YYREEE (reference sequence). The CDR3 nucleotides read TGTGCCAGCACCGATGCGGGGGGGAGAAACACCATATATTTT. Amino acids: CASTDAGGRNTIYF.

The rearrangement uses TRBV28 and TRBJ2-7, with D perhaps matching TRBD1 (5 bases). V gave up 2 bases and J gave up 3 bases, with 8 bases separating them. Germline CDR1 MDHEN, CDR2 SYDVKM. The CDR3 is made up of 13 amino acids. The CDR3: CASSLRRGYEQYF. The CDR3 DNA reads TGTGCCAGCAGTTTAAGAAGGGGCTACGAGCAGTACTTC.

Points on this clone: Other nucleotide sequences from this sample produce the same CDR3. The chain couples TRBV28 to TRBJ1-5; D is undetermined. Germline V gene sequence: CDR1 MDHEN, CDR2 SYDVKM. V lost 4 bases and J lost 0, with 10 bases in between. The CDR3 covers 15 residues. The DNA of the CDR3 is TGTGCCAGCAGTTCACTCCTCTATAGCAATCAGCCCCAGCATTTT. Amino acids: CASSSLLYSNQPQHF.

CDR3 in DNA: TGTGCCAGCAGCCGTGGACAGCGTTTCTATGGCTACACCTTC. Residues: CASSRGQRFYGYTF. The V call is TRBV3-1 (or the pseudogene TRBV3-2), the J call TRBJ1-2, with D perhaps TRBD1 (6 bases). V was cut by 4 bases and J by 4 bases, with 13 bases left in between. The CDR3 totals 14 residues. The V gene's germline CDR1 is LGHDT and CDR2 YNNKEL (reference sequence).

This chain joins TRBV7-8 and TRBJ2-1; 7 nucleotides align to TRBD2. After removal of 5 bases from V and 5 bases from J, the junction contained 18 bases not matched to a gene. The CDR3 totals 18 residues. The germline gives CDR1 SGHVS, CDR2 FQNEAQ. CDR3 residues: CASSPKRFLAGAHNEQFF. The CDR3 bases are TGTGCCAGCAGCCCGAAGAGGTTTCTGGCGGGAGCCCACAATGAGCAGTTCTTC.

V usage is TRBV5-1 and J usage is TRBJ2-3; 9 bases are shared with TRBD1. The V gene's germline CDR1 is SGHRS and CDR2 YFSETQ. The CDR3 totals 15 residues. Unmatched junction bases numbered 7, after V lost 2 bases and J lost 6 bases. CDR3 DNA: TGCGCCAGCAGCTTTCTACAGGGGGCTTCGGATACGCAGTATTTT. It is translated as CASSFLQGASDTQYF.